A single sample gave rise to the 6 T cell receptor beta chains below, sequenced in a study of Graves' ophthalmopathy and Graves' hyperthyroidism. Scientists amplified the TCR beta CDR3 regions from RNA transcripts. HTBI primers primed a first-round RT-PCR, and a second-round multiplex PCR followed. TCRdb itself ran the multiplex PCR reads through MiXCR, one entry per CDR3 protein. The repertoire holds about 410,000 distinct CDR3 sequences, with around 16% as singletons. The sample taken for sequencing was peripheral blood. The receptors were gathered from a woman under 30 with Graves' ophthalmopathy.

This clonotype was recorded many times. CDR3 residues: CASSLKGNQPQHF. As DNA, the CDR3 is TGTGCCAGCAGCTTAAAGGGGAACCAGCCCCAGCATTTT. The chain has TRBV13 and TRBJ1-5, with D possibly TRBD1 on 5 matching bases. CDR1 and CDR2 from the germline V gene are PRHDT and FYEKMQ (reference sequence). The V and J ends lost 2 bases and 7 bases respectively, with 9 bases between them. The length of the CDR3 is 13 residues.

J is TRBJ2-7 and V is TRBV7-2; TRBD1 matches at 9 bases. The CDR3 is 14 amino acids. Per the germline V gene, CDR1 is SGHTA and CDR2 is FQGNSA. V gave up 5 bases and J gave up 6 bases; unmatched junction bases: 8. The CDR3 spells CASSEQGALIEQYF. Written as DNA, the CDR3 is TGTGCCAGCAGCGAACAGGGGGCGCTGATCGAGCAGTACTTC.

J is TRBJ2-7 and V is TRBV6-5, with TRBD1 matching over 7 bases. Germline V lookup: CDR1 MNHEY, CDR2 SVGAGI. The J segment lost 2 bases and the V segment lost 2 bases, leaving 6 bases of the junction unmatched. The CDR3 runs 15 residues. CDR3: CASSYGQVAAYEQYF. The CDR3 DNA reads as TGTGCCAGCAGTTACGGACAGGTAGCAGCCTACGAGCAGTACTTC.

At least ten counts were recorded for this clonotype. The V and J genes are TRBV27 and TRBJ2-7; TRBD2 agrees at 9 bases. CDR3 length: 15 amino acids. The germline V gene has CDR1 MNHEY and CDR2 SMNVEV (reference sequence). The V gene end was trimmed by 3 bases and the J gene end by 2 bases; junction bases not matched to a gene: 5. DNA for the CDR3: TGTGCCAGCAGTTTGGTACTAGCGGGCACCTACGAGCAGTACTTC. Translated, it gives CASSLVLAGTYEQYF.

This clonotype has ten or more counts. J is TRBJ2-7 and V is TRBV28; D gene uncertain. V lost 3 bases, J lost 4 bases, and 10 bases lay in between. The length of the CDR3 is 13 residues. In germline, CDR1 is MDHEN, CDR2 SYDVKM. CDR3 DNA: TGTGCCAGCAGTTTTGAGCCACTTTACGAGCAGTACTTC. Protein product: CASSFEPLYEQYF.

The chain carries TRBV6-1 and TRBJ1-1; D unresolved. Germline assignment: CDR1 MNHNS and CDR2 SASEGT. The CDR3 spans 14 residues. Trimming left V 6 bases short and J 0 bases short, with 11 bases between. The CDR3 protein is CASSSFGLNTEAFF. CDR3 in DNA: TGTGCCAGCAGCTCCTTCGGGCTGAACACTGAAGCTTTCTTT.